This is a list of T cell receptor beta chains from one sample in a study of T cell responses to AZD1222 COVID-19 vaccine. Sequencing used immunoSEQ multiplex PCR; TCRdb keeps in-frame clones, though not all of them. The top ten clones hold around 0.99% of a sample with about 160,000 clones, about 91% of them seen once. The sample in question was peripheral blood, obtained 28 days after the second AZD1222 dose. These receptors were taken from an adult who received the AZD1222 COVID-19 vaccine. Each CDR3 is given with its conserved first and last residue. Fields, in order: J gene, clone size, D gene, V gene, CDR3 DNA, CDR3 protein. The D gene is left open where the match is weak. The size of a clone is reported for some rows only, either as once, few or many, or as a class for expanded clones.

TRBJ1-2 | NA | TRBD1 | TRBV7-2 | TGTGCCAGCAGCAATAGGCGGACAGGGCGCCATGGCTACACCTTC | CASSNRRTGRHGYTF
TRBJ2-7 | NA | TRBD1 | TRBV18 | TGTGCCAGCTCACCGGGACAGGTCGGGTACGAGCAGTACTTC | CASSPGQVGYEQYF
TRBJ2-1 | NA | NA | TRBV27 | TGTGCCAGCAGTTTATCGGCCTCGACCAATGAGCAGTTCTTC | CASSLSASTNEQFF
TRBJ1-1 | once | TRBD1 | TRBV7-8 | TGTGCCAGCAGCAGACAGGGGCGGACTGAAGCTTTCTTT | CASSRQGRTEAFF
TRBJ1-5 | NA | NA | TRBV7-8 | TGTGCCAGCAGCTTAATACAGGGAAGTTATAGCAATCAGCCCCAGCATTTT | CASSLIQGSYSNQPQHF
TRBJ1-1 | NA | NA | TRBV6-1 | TGTGCCAGCAGGGAGAACACTGAAGCTTTCTTT | CASRENTEAFF
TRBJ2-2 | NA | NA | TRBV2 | TGTGCCAGCAGTAAGGAAGGGAGGTCCACCGGGGAGCTGTTTTTT | CASSKEGRSTGELFF
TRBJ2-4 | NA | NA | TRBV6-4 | TGTGCCAGCAGTCGGGGGGAGGGGGCGGACGTCAAAAACATTCAGTACTTC | CASSRGEGADVKNIQYF
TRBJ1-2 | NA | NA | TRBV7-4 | TGTGCCAGCAGCACTAGGACGAGGCCACCCTATGGCTACACCTTC | CASSTRTRPPYGYTF
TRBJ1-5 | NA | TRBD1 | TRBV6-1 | TGTGCCAGCAGGGAAGCGGGACAGTCTGTGTATAGCAATCAGCCCCAGCATTTT | CASREAGQSVYSNQPQHF
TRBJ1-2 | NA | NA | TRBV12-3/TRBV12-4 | TGTGCCAGCAGTTTGGTGGACAGATATGGCTACACCTTC | CASSLVDRYGYTF
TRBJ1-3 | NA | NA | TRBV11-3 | TGTGCCAGCAGCTCACCACAGGGCACTGGAAACACCATATATTTT | CASSSPQGTGNTIYF
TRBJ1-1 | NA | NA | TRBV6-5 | TGTGCCAGCAGCCAGGACAGGAACACTGAAGCTTTCTTT | CASSQDRNTEAFF
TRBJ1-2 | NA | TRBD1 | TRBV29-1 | TGCAGCGTTGACTGGACAGGGGGGGAAGGTGGCTACACCTTC | CSVDWTGGEGGYTF
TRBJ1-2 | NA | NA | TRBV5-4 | TGTGCCAGCATGCTCTACTCCCATTTCCCAGTGGGCTATGGCTACACCTTC | CASMLYSHFPVGYGYTF
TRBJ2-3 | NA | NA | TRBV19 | TGTGCCACTAAGAGACAAGTTAGCACAGATACGCAGTATTTT | CATKRQVSTDTQYF
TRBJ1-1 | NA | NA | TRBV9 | TGTGCCAGCAGCGTAGGTGCGTGGATGAGCACTGAAGCTTTCTTT | CASSVGAWMSTEAFF
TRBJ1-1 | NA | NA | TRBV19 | TGTGCCAGCGTGCTGAACACTGAAGCTTTCTTT | CASVLNTEAFF
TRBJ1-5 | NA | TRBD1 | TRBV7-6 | TGTGCCAGCAGCAAGGGACAGGGACGAATGGATCAGCCCCAGCATTTT | CASSKGQGRMDQPQHF
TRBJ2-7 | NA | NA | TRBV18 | TGTGCCAGCTCACCATCTGCCCACGAGCAGTACTTC | CASSPSAHEQYF
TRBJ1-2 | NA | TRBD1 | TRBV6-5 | TGTGCCAGCAGGACAGGGGGAGACTATGGCTACACCTTC | CASRTGGDYGYTF
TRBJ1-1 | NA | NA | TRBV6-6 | TGTGCCAGCACCCAAGGGATCGGCCAGTTGTACACTGAAGCTTTCTTT | CASTQGIGQLYTEAFF
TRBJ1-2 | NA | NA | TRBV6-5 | TGTGCCAGCAGGGTCCGGGATTTCTATGGCTACACCTTC | CASRVRDFYGYTF
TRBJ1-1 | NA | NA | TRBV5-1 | TGCGCCAGCAGCTGGGGGGGCACGAACACTGAAGCTTTCTTT | CASSWGGTNTEAFF
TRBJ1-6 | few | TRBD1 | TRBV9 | TGTGCCAGCAGCCGTAATACCGGGACAGATAATTCACCCCTCCACTTT | CASSRNTGTDNSPLHF
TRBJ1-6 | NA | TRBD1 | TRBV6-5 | TGTGCCAGCAGCGGTGACAGGGAATCTTCACCCCTCCACTTT | CASSGDRESSPLHF
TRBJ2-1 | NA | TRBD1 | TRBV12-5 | TGTGCTAGTGGTTTGGTTTATAAGCCGGGACAGGGGGTCTACAATGAGCAGTTCTTC | CASGLVYKPGQGVYNEQFF
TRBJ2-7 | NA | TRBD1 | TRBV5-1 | TGCGCCAGCAGCTTGAGGCAGGGGGCGGCGGACTCTTTCTCCTACGAGCAGTACTTC | CASSLRQGAADSFSYEQYF
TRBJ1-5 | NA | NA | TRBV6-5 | TGTGCCAGCAGTTACAGGGAAGGTAATCAGCCCCAGCATTTT | CASSYREGNQPQHF
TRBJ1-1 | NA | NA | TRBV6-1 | TGTGCCAGCAGTGACAGGGTTAACACTGAAGCTTTCTTT | CASSDRVNTEAFF
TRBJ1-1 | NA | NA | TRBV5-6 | TGTGCCAGCAGCTACTTTCTCGGGGCCCACCTTATTGAAGCTTTCTTT | CASSYFLGAHLIEAFF
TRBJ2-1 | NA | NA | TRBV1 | TGCACCAGCAGCCAAGAGACCAGCGGGGGGGACAATGAGCAGTTCTTC | CTSSQETSGGDNEQFF
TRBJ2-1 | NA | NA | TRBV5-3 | TGTGCCAGAAGCCGAACAGGGAACGGCAATGAGCAGTTCTTC | CARSRTGNGNEQFF
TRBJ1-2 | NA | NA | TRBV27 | TGTGCCAGCAGTTTCGGGGGAGCTAACTATGGCTACACCTTC | CASSFGGANYGYTF
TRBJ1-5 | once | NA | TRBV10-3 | TGTGCCATCAGTGAGTCAGCCAATCAGCCCCAGCATTTT | CAISESANQPQHF
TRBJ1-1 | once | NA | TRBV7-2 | TGTGCCAGCAGCGAGGACAGCCTCGAAGCTTTCTTT | CASSEDSLEAFF
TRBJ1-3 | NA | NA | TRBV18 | TGTGCCAGCTCACCCCCCGGTCGGGATGGAAACACCATATATTTT | CASSPPGRDGNTIYF
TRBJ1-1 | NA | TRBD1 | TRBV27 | TGTGCCAGCATGATGACAGGGACCACTGAAGCTTTCTTT | CASMMTGTTEAFF
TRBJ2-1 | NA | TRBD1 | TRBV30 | TGTGCCTGGAGGGACAGGGGACCCTACAATGAGCAGTTCTTC | CAWRDRGPYNEQFF
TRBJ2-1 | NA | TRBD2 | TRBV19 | TGTGCCAGTAGTATAGCGGGGGGGCTTACGGATGAGCAGTTCTTC | CASSIAGGLTDEQFF
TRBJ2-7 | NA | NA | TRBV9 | TGTGCCAGCAGCGTAGCTATGGGCAGCTACGAGCAGTACTTC | CASSVAMGSYEQYF
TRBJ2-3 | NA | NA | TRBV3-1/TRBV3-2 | TGTGCCAGCAGCCAAGATAGAGGGAGCTACACAGATACGCAGTATTTT | CASSQDRGSYTDTQYF
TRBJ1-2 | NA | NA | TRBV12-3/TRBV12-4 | TGTGCCAGCAGTTTAGGGAGGTCCTACGGCTACACCTTC | CASSLGRSYGYTF
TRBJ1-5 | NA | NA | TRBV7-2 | TGTGCCAGCAGCTCTGAGTTAGGCGACCAGCCCCAGCATTTT | CASSSELGDQPQHF
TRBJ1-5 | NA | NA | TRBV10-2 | TGCGCCAGCAGTGAAATTTTCAATCAGCCCCAGCATTTT | CASSEIFNQPQHF